What follows is one TCR beta chain and its context. As handled by the study authors: Amplifying reference gene primers gave estimates of nucleated cell counts. Produced via immunoSEQ multiplex PCR; TCRdb's table is partial and in-frame only. The DNA gave D and trimming, while V, J and clone size come from that table. The sample has about 170,000 clones; roughly 91% are singletons. The record originates from a study of blood T cell repertoires in COVID-19. The sample taken for sequencing was peripheral blood. The TCR comes from a man younger than 35 with COVID-19, enrolled during active disease.

The CDR3 DNA follows: TGTGCCAGCAGCTTGGGGCTAGCGGGGACCTACGAGCAGTACTTC. Amino acids: CASSLGLAGTYEQYF. The gene calls are TRBV5-4 and TRBJ2-7; 9 positions agree with TRBD2. The CDR3 consists of 15 residues. Germline loops: CDR1 SGHNT, CDR2 YYREEE (reference sequence). Trimming at V came to 0 bases and at J to 2 bases, leaving 3 bases not matched to a gene.